Each of the 22 T cell receptor beta chains below was sequenced from the same sample in a study of blood T cells in healthy people across ages. The second PCR ran roughly 7 to 12 cycles with a sample-barcoded 5' primer and J-beta primers. TCRdb recomputed calls from the 5' RACE reads with MiXCR, one row per CDR3 protein. The data show 550,000 to 750,000 distinct CDR3 sequences, under 25% seen once. The sequenced sample consisted of blood. The receptors here all came from a man aged 65-85 years in good health.

J is TRBJ2-4 and V is TRBV28, with 7 bases identical to TRBD1. V lost 8 bases and J lost 1; bases outside the gene matches: 5. This CDR3 is 14 amino acids long. Per the germline V gene, CDR1 is MDHEN and CDR2 is SYDVKM. CDR3 protein: CASGLQGAKNIQYF. CDR3 coding DNA: TGTGCCAGCGGATTACAGGGGGCCAAAAACATTCAGTACTTC.

Details on this clonotype: A much larger clone differs by one base, so this may be a read error. The limits of the CDR3 on the DNA are not certain, so only TCRdb's listed CDR3 is given. The J gene is TRBJ2-5, the V gene TRBV29-1; TRBD2 was called by the table and not checked on the DNA. Per the germline V gene, CDR1 is SQVTM and CDR2 is ANQGSEA. 12 amino acids form the CDR3, both terminal residues included. The CDR3 here is CSVAVGEGTQHF.

This rearrangement joins TRBV20-1 to TRBJ2-5; 7 bases match TRBD1. Trimming took 3 bases from V and 3 from J; bases not matched to a gene: 7. Germline CDR1 DFQATT, CDR2 SNEGSKA (reference sequence). The length of the CDR3 is 14 residues. The CDR3 protein is CSARADREKETQYF. The CDR3 bases are TGCAGTGCTAGGGCAGACAGGGAAAAAGAGACCCAGTACTTC.

The table lists this clonotype with many counts. The CDR3 coding sequence is TGCAGTGCTAGACCGCCGACAGGGACTGGCCAAGAGACCCAGTACTTC. Its translation: CSARPPTGTGQETQYF. The gene calls are TRBV20-1 and TRBJ2-5; possible D gene TRBD1, 7 bases. Germline V gives CDR1 DFQATT, CDR2 SNEGSKA (reference sequence). CDR3 length equals 16 residues. V was shortened by 2 bases and J by 1 base, with 17 bases between the two germline ends.

The V gene is TRBV21-1, the J gene TRBJ2-5; whether TRBD2, the table's D call, matches the DNA was not checked. TRBV21-1 is deemed a pseudogene. The CDR3 is 16 amino acids. The CDR3 spells CASSNGTSGPQETQYF. As DNA, the CDR3 is TGTGCCAGCAGCAACGGGACTAGCGGACCCCAAGAGACCCAGTACTTC.

This clonotype was seen only a few times. The V gene is TRBV29-1, the J gene TRBJ2-3; unclear D gene. The V gene lost 1 base and the J gene lost 2 bases, with 7 bases spanning the gap. The CDR3 sequence is 13 residues long. Germline V gene data show CDR1 as SQVTM and CDR2 as ANQGSEA. The chain's CDR3 is CSVEVSATDTQYF. Written as DNA, the CDR3 is TGCAGCGTTGAAGTCTCGGCCACAGATACGCAGTATTTT.

The V call is TRBV18, the J call TRBJ2-3, with 12 bases that match TRBD2. The CDR3 contains 16 residues. With V trimmed by 1 base and J by 4 bases, 3 bases remained unmatched. CDR1 and CDR2 from the germline V gene are KGHSH and LQKENI. CDR3 in amino acids: CASSPQLAGGADTQYF. CDR3 nucleotide sequence: TGTGCCAGCTCACCACAACTAGCGGGAGGCGCAGATACGCAGTATTTT.

This clonotype was observed a few times. The chain recombines TRBV20-1 with TRBJ2-5; 8 nucleotides match TRBD2. The J call may be mistaken, given a closer DNA end match to TRBJ2-1. Germline-derived CDR1 and CDR2 are DFQATT and SNEGSKA (reference sequence). The CDR3 runs to 16 residues. In DNA form, the CDR3 reads TGCAGTGCTAGAGATCAAAAGCCGGGACTAGTGAATGAGCAGTTCTTC. Amino acids: CSARDQKPGLVNEQFF.

The V gene is TRBV18, the J gene TRBJ2-7; tentative D call: TRBD1 (5 bases). This CDR3 spans 15 amino acids. CDR1 is KGHSH, CDR2 LQKENI, per germline. V lost 5 bases to trimming and J lost 7 bases, with 21 bases between them. CDR3 coding DNA: TGTGCCAGCTCATCCGACAGATTGGGGTATGGGGAGCAGTACTTC. The encoded protein is CASSSDRLGYGEQYF. Full variable domain (missing parts from reference TRBV18 and TRBJ2-7): NAGVMQNPRHLVRRRGQEARLRCSPMKGHSHVYWYRQLPEEGLKFMVYLQKENIIDESGMPKERFSAEFPKEGPSILRIQQVVRGDSAAYFCASSSDRLGYGEQYFGPGTRLTVT.

This clonotype appeared a single time. At one end, the junction sequence differs from germline, possibly due to a read error. DNA for the CDR3: TGTGCCAGCAGCCAATGGACAGGGAGATATGGCCACACCTTC. It translates to CASSQWTGRYGHTF. The V gene is TRBV12-3 or TRBV12-4, the J gene TRBJ1-2, with TRBD1 matching 8 bases. CDR3 size: 14 residues.

This clonotype was recorded at least ten times. The chain links TRBV7-2 to TRBJ1-1; D not resolved. The V gene's germline CDR1 is SGHTA and CDR2 FQGNSA. The CDR3 is 13 residues long. V shed 1 base and J shed 9 bases, with 12 bases lying between them. CDR3 sequence reads: CASSLGTQTKAFF. CDR3 sequence (DNA): TGTGCCAGCAGCTTAGGTACGCAGACCAAAGCTTTCTTT.

This clonotype was counted many times. The chain joins TRBV5-6 to TRBJ1-1; no definite D call. Trimming stripped 4 bases from V and 3 bases from J, with 16 bases between. From germline, CDR1 is SGHDT and CDR2 YYEEEE. This CDR3 has 15 residues. DNA for the CDR3: TGTGCCAGCAGCCACCGAGGACTTTGGGACACTGAAGCTTTCTTT. This translates into CASSHRGLWDTEAFF. The full variable domain, rest sourced from reference TRBV5-6 and TRBJ1-1, is DAGVTQSPTHLIKTRGQQVTLRCSPKSGHDTVSWYQQALGQGPQFIFQYYEEEERQRGNFPDRFSGHQFPNYSSELNVNALLLGDSALYLCASSHRGLWDTEAFFGQGTRLTVV.

This clonotype was counted a few times. The gene calls are TRBV24-1 and TRBJ2-2, with 7 bases matching TRBD2. Trimming cost V 10 bases and J 2 bases; bases outside gene matches: 12. CDR1 KGHDR and CDR2 SFDVKD come from the germline V gene. This CDR3 is built from 16 residues. The CDR3, as DNA: TGTGCCACTTTTAAATCGCTAGCGGAAAACACCGGGGAGCTGTTTTTT. Protein product: CATFKSLAENTGELFF.

This sequence joins TRBV29-1 and TRBJ2-3, with a possible D match to TRBD1 (6 bases). The V end lost 1 base, the J end lost 3 bases, and 14 bases lay between the germline ends. The length of the CDR3 is 15 residues. In germline, CDR1 is SQVTM, CDR2 ANQGSEA. CDR3 protein: CSVEGTVLWTDTQYF. CDR3 sequence (DNA): TGCAGCGTTGAAGGGACAGTTTTATGGACAGATACGCAGTATTTT.

A few counts support this clonotype. Sequence at one end of the junction differs from germline and may be a read error. The rearrangement uses TRBV2 and TRBJ2-7; D ambiguous. The CDR3 totals 11 residues. CDR1 is SNHLY and CDR2 is FYNNEI in the germline V gene. This CDR3 is CTSKEAYEQYF. Written as DNA, the CDR3 is TGTACCAGCAAGGAAGCGTACGAGCAGTACTTC.

The chain carries TRBV24-1 and TRBJ2-1, with a possible D match to TRBD1 (8 bases). This CDR3 region has 14 residues. CDR1 and CDR2 (germline): KGHDR, SFDVKD. V was trimmed by 5 bases and J by 12 bases, leaving 19 bases between them. The CDR3 bases are TGTGCCACCAGTGGCGGACAGGGAGGGTTCGTGCAGTTCTTC. Translating it yields CATSGGQGGFVQFF.

This chain joins TRBV6-2 or TRBV6-3 and TRBJ2-3, with 11 bases lining up with TRBD1. V shed 5 bases, J shed 5 bases, and the junction held 6 bases outside the gene matches. Germline loops: CDR1 MNHEY, CDR2 SVGEGT. This CDR3 comprises 15 residues. The CDR3: CASSAPGQGVDTQYF. CDR3 sequence (DNA): TGTGCCAGCAGTGCTCCGGGACAGGGGGTAGATACGCAGTATTTT.

The chain is built from TRBV14 and TRBJ1-1, with D maybe TRBD1 (6 bases). Germline V gene data show CDR1 as SGHDN and CDR2 as FVKESK. Trimming left V 4 bases short and J 5 bases short, with 14 bases between. The CDR3 extends over 14 amino acids. The CDR3 region is CASSRIGGRTEAFF. The DNA of the CDR3 is TGTGCCAGCAGCCGTATCGGGGGGCGAACTGAAGCTTTCTTT.

This chain connects TRBV20-1 to TRBJ1-1; tentative D call: TRBD1 (6 bases). The germline V and J ends were trimmed by 3 bases and 2 bases, with 16 bases remaining between them. The germline CDR1 and CDR2 sequences are DFQATT and SNEGSKA (reference sequence). This CDR3 contains 15 residues. The CDR3 spells CSASGTGRRNTEAFF. The CDR3 region has the DNA TGCAGTGCTAGCGGAACAGGGAGGAGAAACACTGAAGCTTTCTTT.

This clonotype was found a few times. The chain employs TRBV5-1 and TRBJ2-5; weak D call: TRBD2 (5 bases). Germline-derived CDR1 and CDR2 are SGHRS and YFSETQ. CDR3 length equals 16 residues. V lost 0 bases and J 1 base, leaving 13 bases between the germline ends. The CDR3 is CASSLGVRALQETQYF. DNA of the CDR3: TGCGCCAGCAGCTTGGGGGTGCGGGCGCTCCAAGAGACCCAGTACTTC.

The chain recombines TRBV27 with TRBJ2-2; D is perhaps TRBD1 (6 bases). The CDR3 has 13 residues. V was cut by 5 bases and J by 5 bases, with 9 bases left in between. Germline V gives CDR1 MNHEY, CDR2 SMNVEV (reference sequence). The CDR3 DNA is TGTGCCAGCAGTATACAGGGTACCGGGGAGCTGTTTTTT. Translation gives CASSIQGTGELFF.

This chain links TRBV12-3 or TRBV12-4 with TRBJ2-5; 11 nucleotides line up with TRBD2. TRBJ2-1 matches the DNA end more closely, so the J call is doubtful. This CDR3 spans 17 amino acids. The CDR3 region has the DNA TGTGCCAGCATACTTACCACGAGACTAGCGGGGAACAATGAGCAGTTCTTC. Protein sequence: CASILTTRLAGNNEQFF.